This TCR beta chain originates from a study of neurological immune-mediated disorders. It was from 2 million PBMCs stored at -80 C that the unsorted libraries were obtained. V lost 4 bases to trimming and J lost 4 bases; unmatched junction nucleotides: 6. CDR3 length: 16 amino acids. CDR1 is MNHNS, CDR2 SASEGT, per germline. Every sequencing run produced over 190 million TCR-beta sequences, and the sequences from any one run covered 15-18 subjects. TCRdb used MiXCR to reprocess the 5' RACE reads, holding one entry per CDR3 protein. The sample shows about 55,000 distinct CDR3 sequences, around 3.6% of them seen only once. This clonotype came up many times.

The sequenced material came from PBMCs. This chain links TRBV6-1 with TRBJ2-3; 12 bases agree with TRBD2. This TCR derives from a man aged 30 to 39 with multiple sclerosis. The CDR3 reads CASSGWTSGTADTQYF. The CDR3 region has the DNA TGTGCCAGCAGTGGGTGGACTAGCGGGACGGCAGATACGCAGTATTTT.